Below are 18 T cell receptor beta chains sequenced from a single sample in a study of blood T cell repertoires in COVID-19. Sequencing used immunoSEQ multiplex PCR; TCRdb keeps in-frame clones, though not all of them. The sample shows approximately 240,000 clones, about 79% of them seen only once. What was sequenced was peripheral blood. All receptors come from a woman aged 35 to 49 who had recovered from COVID-19.

The chain couples TRBV27 to TRBJ1-1, with D unclear. V was shortened by 2 bases and J by 0 bases, with 7 bases between the two germline ends. Looked up from germline, CDR1 is MNHEY and CDR2 is SMNVEV (reference sequence). This CDR3 is 14 amino acids long. CDR3 loop: CASSLRGMNTEAFF. The CDR3 DNA follows: TGTGCCAGCAGTTTACGGGGAATGAACACTGAAGCTTTCTTT.

This clone was detected a few times. The chain combines TRBV5-4 with TRBJ1-1; weak D call: TRBD1 (6 bases). The germline V gene encodes CDR1 SGHNT and CDR2 YYREEE (reference sequence). CDR3 length: 13 residues. V was cut by 0 bases and J by 7 bases, with 10 bases left in between. The CDR3 sequence: CASSLAGDLEAFF. CDR3 bases: TGTGCCAGCAGCTTGGCAGGGGATCTTGAAGCTTTCTTT.

The chain has TRBV6-2 or TRBV6-3 and TRBJ1-1; D is ambiguous. V lost 0 bases and J lost 5, with 10 bases in between. Germline V gene data show CDR1 as MNHEY and CDR2 as SVGEGT. The CDR3 contains 14 residues. CDR3 region: CASSYSGLGTEAFF. The CDR3 DNA follows: TGTGCCAGCAGTTACTCTGGACTGGGGACTGAAGCTTTCTTT.

J is TRBJ1-1 and V is TRBV11-3; tentatively, D is TRBD1 (6 bases). Germline assignment: CDR1 SGHNT and CDR2 YENEEA. V lost 6 bases, J lost 9 bases, and 14 bases lay in between. The CDR3 extends over 12 amino acids. CDR3 in amino acids: CASRTGDTQAFF. The CDR3, as DNA: TGTGCCAGCAGGACCGGGGACACCCAAGCTTTCTTT.

The rearrangement uses TRBV5-1 and TRBJ2-7, with D unresolved. V dropped 2 bases and J dropped 4 bases, with 10 bases sitting between them. The germline V gene encodes CDR1 SGHRS and CDR2 YFSETQ. This CDR3 spans 13 amino acids. CDR3 in DNA: TGCGCCAGCAGCTTCGGATCGGGTTACGAGCAGTACTTC. It yields the protein CASSFGSGYEQYF. The entire variable domain, with the rest obtained from reference TRBV5-1 and TRBJ2-7, is as follows: KAGVTQTPRYLIKTRGQQVTLSCSPISGHRSVSWYQQTPGQGLQFLFEYFSETQRNKGNFPGRFSGRQFSNSRSEMNVSTLELGDSALYLCASSFGSGYEQYFGPGTRLTVT.

This clone turned up a few times. The V gene is TRBV29-1, the J gene TRBJ1-1; D unresolved. CDR1 and CDR2 from the germline V gene are SQVTM and ANQGSEA. Trimming removed 4 bases at V and 1 base at J, with 13 bases between. This CDR3 is built from 14 residues. CDR3 nucleotide sequence: TGCAGCGTTGGGGTCGGGGAGGCGAACACTGAAGCTTTCTTT. Encoded protein: CSVGVGEANTEAFF.

The count of this clone is one. This chain uses TRBV28 with TRBJ1-1, with TRBD1 as a possible D gene (6 bases). V dropped 4 bases and J dropped 8 bases, with 38 bases sitting between them. The CDR3 has 21 amino acids. Germline V gives CDR1 MDHEN, CDR2 SYDVKM. Here the CDR3 DNA reads TGTGCCAGCAGTTCACAGGGATTATTCATTGTGGGTCCAACCCTCGACGAGGAAGCTTTCTTT. Its protein product is CASSSQGLFIVGPTLDEEAFF.

V usage is TRBV5-5 and J usage is TRBJ2-3; 15 bases are a match to TRBD2. Germline CDR1 reads SGHKS; CDR2 reads YYEKEE (reference sequence). This CDR3 has 19 amino acids. V lost 0 bases, J lost 1 base, and 6 bases stayed unmatched. The CDR3 reads CASSLGPGLAGGGTDTQYF. The CDR3 DNA sequence: TGTGCCAGCAGCTTGGGGCCCGGACTAGCGGGGGGGGGCACAGATACGCAGTATTTT.

This chain connects TRBV24-1 to TRBJ2-2; 9 bases match TRBD1. The V gene's germline CDR1 is KGHDR and CDR2 SFDVKD. The CDR3 runs 17 residues. V trimming: 5 bases; J trimming: 3 bases; junction bases outside the gene matches: 9. Here the CDR3 reads CATSGELGQGYTGELFF. CDR3 coding DNA: TGTGCCACCAGTGGGGAATTGGGACAGGGATACACCGGGGAGCTGTTTTTT.

The chain uses TRBV5-6 and TRBJ1-4; the match to TRBD1 covers 7 bases. J was trimmed by 8 bases and V by 3 bases; bases with no gene match: 7. CDR1 and CDR2 (germline): SGHDT, YYEEEE. The CDR3 covers 14 residues. The CDR3 DNA is TGTGCCAGCAGCTCGGGACAGCCGGAAGAAAAACTGTTTTTT. Translating it yields CASSSGQPEEKLFF.

The chain couples TRBV11-2 to TRBJ1-4, with D possibly being TRBD1 (5 bases). Germline V lookup: CDR1 SGHAT, CDR2 FQNNGV. V lost 0 bases and J lost 11, with 13 bases in between. The CDR3 extends over 14 amino acids. The CDR3 DNA is TGTGCCAGCAGCTTAGACAGGGATGTAGGGAAACTGTTTTTT. Encoded protein: CASSLDRDVGKLFF.

This rearrangement joins TRBV13 to TRBJ1-2, with a weak D call TRBD1 (6 bases). Trimming cost V 3 bases and J 5 bases, with 19 bases left between them. The CDR3 runs 16 residues. Germline V gene lookup returns CDR1 PRHDT and CDR2 FYEKMQ (reference sequence). This chain's CDR3 is CASSFGTGTTGYGYTF. CDR3 DNA: TGTGCCAGCAGCTTCGGAACCGGGACAACTGGGTATGGCTACACCTTC.

The gene calls are TRBV10-3 and TRBJ2-2; D unresolved. The CDR3 has 16 residues. CDR1 and CDR2 (germline): ENHRY, SYGVKD. Trimming removed 1 base at V and 0 bases at J, with 9 bases between. The CDR3 region has the DNA TGTGCCATCAGTGAGTTCAACATTCCGAACACCGGGGAGCTGTTTTTT. It specifies CAISEFNIPNTGELFF.

This chain uses TRBV6-4 with TRBJ1-1; no firm D call. With 6 bases removed from V and 5 bases from J, the gap between germline ends came to 16 bases. The CDR3 contains 14 residues. Per the germline V gene, CDR1 is MRHNA and CDR2 is SNTAGT. In DNA form, the CDR3 reads TGTGCCAGCAGAGTTAGGACTGGATGGACTGAAGCTTTCTTT. Translating it yields CASRVRTGWTEAFF.

This rearrangement joins TRBV9 to TRBJ1-5; a weak D match, TRBD1 (5 bases). The CDR3 has 15 residues. Trimming removed 0 bases from V and 0 bases from J, with 7 bases in between. From germline, CDR1 is SGDLS and CDR2 YYNGEE. The CDR3 DNA sequence: TGTGCCAGCAGCGTAGGACAGAATAGCAATCAGCCCCAGCATTTT. It codes for CASSVGQNSNQPQHF. The full variable domain, rest sourced from reference TRBV9 and TRBJ1-5, is DSGVTQTPKHLITATGQRVTLRCSPRSGDLSVYWYQQSLDQGLQFLIQYYNGEERAKGNILERFSAQQFPDLHSELNLSSLELGDSALYFCASSVGQNSNQPQHFGDGTRLSIL.

The chain uses TRBV6-5 and TRBJ1-3; D call uncertain. CDR3 length: 13 amino acids. V lost 7 bases, J lost 3 bases, and 10 bases lay in between. Germline CDR1 reads MNHEY; CDR2 reads SVGAGI. This CDR3 reads CASTQSFGNTIYF. The CDR3 coding sequence is TGTGCCAGCACCCAGTCCTTTGGAAACACCATATATTTT.

The rearrangement uses TRBV10-3 and TRBJ2-6; possible D gene TRBD2, 6 bases. V was pared by 8 bases and J by 0 bases, with 17 bases between. The length of the CDR3 is 17 residues. Germline V gives CDR1 ENHRY, CDR2 SYGVKD. The CDR3 protein is CAIGASGGSSGANVLTF. The CDR3, as DNA: TGTGCCATCGGGGCCAGTGGGGGGAGCTCTGGGGCCAACGTCCTGACTTTC.

The J gene is TRBJ2-3, the V gene TRBV27; D unclear. V was shortened by 6 bases and J by 1 base, with 20 bases between the two germline ends. Germline assignment: CDR1 MNHEY and CDR2 SMNVEV (reference sequence). The length of the CDR3 is 17 residues. CDR3 nucleotides: TGTGCCAGCAGCCTCTTTCTTCTACCCCGTGGCACAGATACGCAGTATTTT. It is translated as CASSLFLLPRGTDTQYF.